One sample yielded the 7 T cell receptor beta chains listed below, sequenced in a study of T cell responses to AZD1222 COVID-19 vaccine. Clones were sequenced by immunoSEQ multiplex PCR, and TCRdb holds only the in-frame ones, with some missing. The table lists about 180,000 clones, about nine tenths of them singletons. This specimen consisted of peripheral blood, obtained 28 days after the second AZD1222 dose. The receptors derive from an adult who received the AZD1222 COVID-19 vaccine.

This chain joins TRBV6-5 and TRBJ1-1; D not certain. The CDR3 covers 13 residues. Germline V gene sequence: CDR1 MNHEY, CDR2 SVGAGI. Trimming removed 6 bases at V and 6 bases at J, with 14 bases between. CDR3 DNA sequence: TGTGCCAGCAGCCGGGTGGGAGCTCCTGAAGCTTTCTTT. It translates to CASSRVGAPEAFF.

The rearrangement links TRBV3-1 (or the pseudogene TRBV3-2) to TRBJ2-5, with no clear D. V lost 4 bases and J lost 5, with 11 bases in between. The V gene's germline CDR1 is LGHDT and CDR2 YNNKEL (reference sequence). The CDR3 totals 13 residues. The CDR3 bases are TGTGCCAGCAGCCCAAGGGCGCCCGAGACCCAGTACTTC. Translating gives CASSPRAPETQYF.

This rearrangement joins TRBV11-2 to TRBJ2-7; D may be TRBD1 (5 bases). This CDR3 is 13 amino acids long. CDR1 is SGHAT, CDR2 FQNNGV, per germline. V lost 5 bases to trimming and J lost 4 bases, with 12 bases between them. CDR3 nucleotide sequence: TGTGCCAGCAGCATACTTCAGGGTTACGAGCAGTACTTC. Protein sequence: CASSILQGYEQYF.

A single count supports this clone. This chain links TRBV7-9 with TRBJ1-2; D perhaps matches TRBD1 (6 bases). Germline CDR1 reads SEHNR; CDR2 reads FQNEAQ (reference sequence). This CDR3 is built from 14 residues. V lost 3 bases to trimming and J lost 2 bases, with 10 bases between them. The CDR3 DNA reads TGTGCCAGCAGCTTTACAGGGCGGAACTATGGCTACACCTTC. This encodes CASSFTGRNYGYTF.

The chain is built from TRBV5-1 and TRBJ2-1; the D is unclear. The CDR3 consists of 11 residues. Deletions cut 0 bases from V and 13 bases from J, with 8 bases between. Germline CDR1 SGHRS, CDR2 YFSETQ. CDR3 nucleotide sequence: TGCGCCAGCAGCTTGGAACGCTCTCAGTTCTTC. Translated, it gives CASSLERSQFF.

This clone was recorded once. This chain joins TRBV18 and TRBJ1-1, with D possibly matching TRBD1 (6 bases). Germline loops: CDR1 KGHSH, CDR2 LQKENI. Trimming removed 4 bases at V and 1 base at J, with 16 bases between. The CDR3 sequence is 16 residues long. CDR3: CASSLTYGGSNTEAFF. The CDR3 coding sequence is TGTGCCAGCTCACTCACTTACGGGGGCTCGAACACTGAAGCTTTCTTT.

V gene TRBV19 combines with J gene TRBJ2-4; the D is unclear. This CDR3 is built from 16 residues. CDR1 is LNHDA, CDR2 SQIVND, per germline (reference sequence). V dropped 3 bases and J dropped 2 bases, with 14 bases sitting between them. The CDR3 loop is CASSMGSVYSKNIQYF. CDR3 in DNA: TGTGCCAGTAGTATGGGATCAGTTTATTCCAAAAACATTCAGTACTTC.